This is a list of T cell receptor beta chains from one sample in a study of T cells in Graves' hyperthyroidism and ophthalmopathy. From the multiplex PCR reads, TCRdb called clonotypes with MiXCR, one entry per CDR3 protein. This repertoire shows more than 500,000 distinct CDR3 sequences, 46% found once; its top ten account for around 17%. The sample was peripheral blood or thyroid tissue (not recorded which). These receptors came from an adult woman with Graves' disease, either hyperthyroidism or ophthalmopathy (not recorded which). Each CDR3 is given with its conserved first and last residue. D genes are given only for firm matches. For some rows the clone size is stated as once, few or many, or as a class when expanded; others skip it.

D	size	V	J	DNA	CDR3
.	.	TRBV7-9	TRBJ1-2	TGTGCCAGCAGCCCCCTAAATAGGGGTGGCTACACCTTC	CASSPLNRGGYTF
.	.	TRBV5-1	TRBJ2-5	TGCGCCAGCAGCTTGGGAGATACTCGACAAGAGACCCAGTACTTC	CASSLGDTRQETQYF
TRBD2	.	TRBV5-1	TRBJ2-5	TGCGCCAGCAGCCGGGAGGGAACGGAGGAGACCCAGTACTTC	CASSREGTEETQYF
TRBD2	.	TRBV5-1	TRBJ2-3	TGCGCCAGCAGCGCGGGACTAGCGGGAGTAGTACGAGATACGCAGTATTTT	CASSAGLAGVVRDTQYF
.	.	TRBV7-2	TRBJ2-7	TGTGCCAGCAGCTTAGCGTGGATCTACGAGCAGTACTTC	CASSLAWIYEQYF
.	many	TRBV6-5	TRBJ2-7	TGTGCCAGCAGTAGGTCCGGACGCAACTACGAGCAGTACTTC	CASSRSGRNYEQYF
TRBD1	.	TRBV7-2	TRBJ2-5	TGTGCCAGCAGCCATTGGACAGGGGGCGGAGAGACCCAGTACTTC	CASSHWTGGGETQYF
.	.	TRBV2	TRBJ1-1	TGTGCCAGCAGCGTCGGGGCGAACACTGGAGCTTTCTTT	CASSVGANTGAFF
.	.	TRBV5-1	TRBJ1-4	TGCGCCAGCAGCTTGGGACAAGATGAAAAACTGTTTTTT	CASSLGQDEKLFF
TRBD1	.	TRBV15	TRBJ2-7	TGTGCCACCAGCAGAGGCGGGACAGGGAACGAGCAGTACTTC	CATSRGGTGNEQYF
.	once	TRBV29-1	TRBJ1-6	TGCAGCTTCGCTAGGGATTCACCCCTCCACTTT	CSFARDSPLHF
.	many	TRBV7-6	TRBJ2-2	TGTGCCAGCAGCCCGTCTACGACCGGGGAGCTGTTTTTT	CASSPSTTGELFF
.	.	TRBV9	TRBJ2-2	TGTGCCAGCAGCCATAGCCCGAGGTCCGGGGAGCTGTTTTTT	CASSHSPRSGELFF
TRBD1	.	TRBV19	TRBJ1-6	TGTGCCAGTTCCAGCTCCGGGACAGTCAATTCACCCCTCCACTTT	CASSSSGTVNSPLHF
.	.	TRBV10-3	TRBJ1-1	TGTGCCATCAGTGACAGTCGAGGGACTGAAGCTTTCTTT	CAISDSRGTEAFF